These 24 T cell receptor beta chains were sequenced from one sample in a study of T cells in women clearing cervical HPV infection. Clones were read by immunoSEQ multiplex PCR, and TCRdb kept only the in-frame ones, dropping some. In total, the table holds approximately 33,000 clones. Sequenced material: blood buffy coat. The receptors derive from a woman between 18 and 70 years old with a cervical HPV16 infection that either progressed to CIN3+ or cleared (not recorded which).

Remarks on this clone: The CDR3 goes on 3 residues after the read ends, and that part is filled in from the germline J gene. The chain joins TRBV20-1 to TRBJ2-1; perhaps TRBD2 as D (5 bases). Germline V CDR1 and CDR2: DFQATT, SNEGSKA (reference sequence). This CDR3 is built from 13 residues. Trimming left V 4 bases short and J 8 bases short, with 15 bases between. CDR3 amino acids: CSATASFKDEQFF. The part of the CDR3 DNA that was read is TGCAGTGCTACCGCTAGCTTTAAGGATGAG.

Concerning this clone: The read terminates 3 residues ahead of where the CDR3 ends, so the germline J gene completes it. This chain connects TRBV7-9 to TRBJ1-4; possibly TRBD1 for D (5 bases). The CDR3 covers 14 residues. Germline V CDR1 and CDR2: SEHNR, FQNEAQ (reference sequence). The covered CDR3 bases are TGTGCCAGCAGTCATGACAGATTGAATTCACCA. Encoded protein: CASSHDRLNSP. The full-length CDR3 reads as CASSHDRLNSPLFF.

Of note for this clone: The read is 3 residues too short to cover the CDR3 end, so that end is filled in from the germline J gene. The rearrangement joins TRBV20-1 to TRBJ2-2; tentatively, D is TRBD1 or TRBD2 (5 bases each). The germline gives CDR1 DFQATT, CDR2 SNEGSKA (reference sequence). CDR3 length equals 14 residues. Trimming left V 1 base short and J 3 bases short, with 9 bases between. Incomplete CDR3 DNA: TGCAGTGCTAGAGGAGGGGTGGACACCGGGGAG. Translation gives CSARGGVDTGE. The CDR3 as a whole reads CSARGGVDTGELFF.

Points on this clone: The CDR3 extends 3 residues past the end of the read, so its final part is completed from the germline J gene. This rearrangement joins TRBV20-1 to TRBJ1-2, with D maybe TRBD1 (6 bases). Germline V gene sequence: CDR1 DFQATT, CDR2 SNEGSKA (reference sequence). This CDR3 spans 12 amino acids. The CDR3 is CSAQIPGVGYTF. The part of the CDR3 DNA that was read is TGCAGTGCTCAGATTCCAGGGGTAGGC.

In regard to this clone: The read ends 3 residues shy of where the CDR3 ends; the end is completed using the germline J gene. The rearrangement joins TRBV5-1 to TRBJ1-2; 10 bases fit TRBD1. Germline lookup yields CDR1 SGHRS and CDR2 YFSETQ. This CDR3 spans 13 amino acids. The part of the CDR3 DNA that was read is TGCGCCAGCAGCTGGGACAGGGGATACGAC. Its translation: CASSWDRGYD. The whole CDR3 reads CASSWDRGYDYTF.

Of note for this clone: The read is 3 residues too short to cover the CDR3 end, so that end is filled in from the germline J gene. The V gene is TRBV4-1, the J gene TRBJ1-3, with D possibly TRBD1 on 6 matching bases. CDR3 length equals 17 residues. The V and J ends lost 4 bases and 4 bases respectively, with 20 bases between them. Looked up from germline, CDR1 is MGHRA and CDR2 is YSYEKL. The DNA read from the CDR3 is TGCGCCAGCAGCCCGAAGCAGACAGGACGAGGGGGAAACACC. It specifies CASSPKQTGRGGNT. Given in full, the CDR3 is CASSPKQTGRGGNTIYF.

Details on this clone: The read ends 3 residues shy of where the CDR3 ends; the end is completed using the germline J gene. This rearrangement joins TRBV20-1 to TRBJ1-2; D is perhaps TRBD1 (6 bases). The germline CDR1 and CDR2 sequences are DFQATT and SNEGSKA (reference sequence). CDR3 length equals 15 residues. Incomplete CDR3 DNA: TGCAGTGTTCAAGGACGTTGGAGGACAGCCTACGAC. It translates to CSVQGRWRTAYD. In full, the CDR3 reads CSVQGRWRTAYDYTF.

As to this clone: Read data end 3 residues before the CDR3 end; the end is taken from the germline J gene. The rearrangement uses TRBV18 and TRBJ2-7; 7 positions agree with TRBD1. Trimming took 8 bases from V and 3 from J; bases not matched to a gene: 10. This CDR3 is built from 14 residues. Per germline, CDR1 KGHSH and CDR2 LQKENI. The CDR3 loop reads CASTKETGHYEQYF. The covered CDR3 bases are TGTGCCAGCACGAAAGAGACAGGGCACTACGAG. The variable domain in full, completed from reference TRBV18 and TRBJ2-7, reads NAGVMQNPRHLVRRRGQEARLRCSPMKGHSHVYWYRQLPEEGLKFMVYLQKENIIDESGMPKERFSAEFPKEGPSILRIQQVVRGDSAAYFCASTKETGHYEQYFGPGTRLTVT.

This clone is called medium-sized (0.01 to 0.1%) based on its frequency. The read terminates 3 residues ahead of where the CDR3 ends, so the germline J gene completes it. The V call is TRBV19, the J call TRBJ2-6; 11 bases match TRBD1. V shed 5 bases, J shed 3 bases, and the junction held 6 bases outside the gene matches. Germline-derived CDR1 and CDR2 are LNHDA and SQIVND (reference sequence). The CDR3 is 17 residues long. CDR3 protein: CASSLGDRGSGANVLTF. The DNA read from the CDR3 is TGTGCCAGTAGTCTAGGGGACAGGGGGAGTGGGGCCAACGTC.

CDR3 bases read: TGTGCCAGCAGATATGGGACAGCGGATGGC. Translating gives CASRYGTADG. The whole CDR3 region reads CASRYGTADGYTF. The J gene is TRBJ1-2, the V gene TRBV7-9; 7 bases match TRBD1. The read ends 3 residues early relative to the CDR3; the germline J gene fills the gap. This CDR3 region has 13 residues. Germline CDR1 SEHNR, CDR2 FQNEAQ (reference sequence). The V and J ends lost 6 bases and 6 bases, in that order; junction bases with no gene match: 7. Based on the CDR3 plus reference TRBV7-9 and TRBJ1-2, the full variable domain is DTGVSQNPRHKITKRGQNVTFRCDPISEHNRLYWYRQTLGQGPEFLTYFQNEAQLEKSRLLSDRFSAERPKGSFSTLEIQRTEQGDSAMYLCASRYGTADGYTFGSGTRLTVV.

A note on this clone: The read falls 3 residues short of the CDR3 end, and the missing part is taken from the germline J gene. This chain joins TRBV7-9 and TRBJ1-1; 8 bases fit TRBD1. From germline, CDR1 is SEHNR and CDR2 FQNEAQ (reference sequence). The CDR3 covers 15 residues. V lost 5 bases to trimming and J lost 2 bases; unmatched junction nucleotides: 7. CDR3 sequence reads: CASSTTTGDNTEAFF. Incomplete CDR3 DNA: TGTGCCAGCAGCACTACGACAGGGGATAACACTGAA.

The CDR3 protein is CASSFEYRAEAFF. The sequenced CDR3 bases are TGTGCCAGCAGCTTCGAGTATAGGGCTGAA. V usage is TRBV7-9 and J usage is TRBJ1-1; D ambiguous. The read finishes 3 residues shy of the CDR3 end, and the germline J gene is used to complete it. The CDR3 spans 13 residues. V was shortened by 3 bases and J by 6 bases, with 11 bases between the two germline ends. Germline values: CDR1 SEHNR, CDR2 FQNEAQ (reference sequence). Full variable domain (remainder filled in from reference TRBV7-9 and TRBJ1-1): DTGVSQNPRHKITKRGQNVTFRCDPISEHNRLYWYRQTLGQGPEFLTYFQNEAQLEKSRLLSDRFSAERPKGSFSTLEIQRTEQGDSAMYLCASSFEYRAEAFFGQGTRLTVV.

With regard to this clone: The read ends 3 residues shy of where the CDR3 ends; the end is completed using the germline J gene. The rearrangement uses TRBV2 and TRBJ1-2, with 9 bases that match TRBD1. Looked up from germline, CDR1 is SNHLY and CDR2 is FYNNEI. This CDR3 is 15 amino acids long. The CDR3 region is CASSEIGTGFYDYTF. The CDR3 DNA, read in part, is TGTGCCAGCAGTGAAATCGGGACAGGGTTCTACGAC.

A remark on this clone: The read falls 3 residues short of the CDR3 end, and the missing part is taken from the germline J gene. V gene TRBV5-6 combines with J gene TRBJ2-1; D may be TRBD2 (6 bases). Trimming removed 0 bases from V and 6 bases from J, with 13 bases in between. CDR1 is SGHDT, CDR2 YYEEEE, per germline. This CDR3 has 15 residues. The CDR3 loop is CASSLVASDSNEQFF. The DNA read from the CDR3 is TGTGCCAGCAGCTTGGTAGCTAGCGACAGCAATGAG.

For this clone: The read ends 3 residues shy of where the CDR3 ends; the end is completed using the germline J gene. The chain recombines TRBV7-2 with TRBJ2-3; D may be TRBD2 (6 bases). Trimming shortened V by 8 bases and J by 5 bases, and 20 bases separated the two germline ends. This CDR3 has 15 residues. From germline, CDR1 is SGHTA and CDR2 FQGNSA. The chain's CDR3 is CASRERAGVGDTQYF. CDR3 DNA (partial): TGTGCCAGCCGCGAGCGGGCGGGTGTTGGAGATACG.

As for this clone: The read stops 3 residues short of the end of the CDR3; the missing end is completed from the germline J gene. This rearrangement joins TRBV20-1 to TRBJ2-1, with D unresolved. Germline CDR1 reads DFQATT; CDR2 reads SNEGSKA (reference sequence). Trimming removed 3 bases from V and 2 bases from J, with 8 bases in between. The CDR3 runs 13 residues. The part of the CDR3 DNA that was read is TGCAGTGCTAGGAGAGCACCCTACAATGAG. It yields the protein CSARRAPYNE. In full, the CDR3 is CSARRAPYNEQFF.

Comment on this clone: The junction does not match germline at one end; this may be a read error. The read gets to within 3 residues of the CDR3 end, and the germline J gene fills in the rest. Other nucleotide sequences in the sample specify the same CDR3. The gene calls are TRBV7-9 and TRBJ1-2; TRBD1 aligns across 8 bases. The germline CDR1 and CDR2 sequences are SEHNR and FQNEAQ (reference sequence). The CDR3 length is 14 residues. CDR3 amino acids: CSSSLETGDYGYTF. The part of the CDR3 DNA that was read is TGTTCCAGCAGCTTAGAGACAGGGGACTATGGC.

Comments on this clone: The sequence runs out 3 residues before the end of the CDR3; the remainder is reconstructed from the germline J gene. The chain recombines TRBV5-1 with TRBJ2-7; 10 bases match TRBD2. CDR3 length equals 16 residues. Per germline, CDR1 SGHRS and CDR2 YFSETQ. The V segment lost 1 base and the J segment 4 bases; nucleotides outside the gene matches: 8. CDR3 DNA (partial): TGCGCCAGCAGCTTGAACCCTAGCGGGAGAGGGTACGAG. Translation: CASSLNPSGRGYE. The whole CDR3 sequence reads CASSLNPSGRGYEQYF.

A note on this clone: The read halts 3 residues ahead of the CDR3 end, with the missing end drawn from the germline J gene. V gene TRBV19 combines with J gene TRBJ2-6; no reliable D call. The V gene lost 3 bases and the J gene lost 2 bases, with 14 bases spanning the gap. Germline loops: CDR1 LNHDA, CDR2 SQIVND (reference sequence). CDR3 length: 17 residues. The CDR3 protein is CASSMWAVHTGANVLTF. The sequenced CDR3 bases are TGTGCCAGTAGTATGTGGGCAGTTCACACTGGGGCCAACGTC.

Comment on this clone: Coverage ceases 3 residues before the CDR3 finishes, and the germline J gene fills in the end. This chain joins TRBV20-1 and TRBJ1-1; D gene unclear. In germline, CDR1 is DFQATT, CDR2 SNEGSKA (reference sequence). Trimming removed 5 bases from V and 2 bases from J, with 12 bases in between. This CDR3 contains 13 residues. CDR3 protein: CSAVGSFNTEAFF. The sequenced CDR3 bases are TGCAGTGCTGTCGGGTCCTTTAACACTGAA.

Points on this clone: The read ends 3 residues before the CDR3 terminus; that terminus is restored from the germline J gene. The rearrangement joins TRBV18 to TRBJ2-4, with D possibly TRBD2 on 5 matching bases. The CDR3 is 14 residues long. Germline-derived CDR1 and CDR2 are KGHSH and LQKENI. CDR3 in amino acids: CASSPMPEGYGQYF. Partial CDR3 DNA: TGTGCCAGCTCACCGATGCCAGAGGGCTATGGT.

The sequenced part of the CDR3 DNA is TGCGCCAGCAGCGACGGACAGGGAGAATACAATGAG. This encodes CASSDGQGEYNE. The entire CDR3 protein reads CASSDGQGEYNEQFF. This sequence joins TRBV5-1 and TRBJ2-1; 8 bases fit TRBD1. From the germline J gene comes the end of the CDR3, since the read stops 3 residues before it. The CDR3 is 15 residues long. V was pared by 4 bases and J by 4 bases, with 7 bases of the junction left unmatched. The germline CDR1 and CDR2 sequences are SGHRS and YFSETQ. Full variable domain (missing parts from reference TRBV5-1 and TRBJ2-1): KAGVTQTPRYLIKTRGQQVTLSCSPISGHRSVSWYQQTPGQGLQFLFEYFSETQRNKGNFPGRFSGRQFSNSRSEMNVSTLELGDSALYLCASSDGQGEYNEQFFGPGTRLTVL.

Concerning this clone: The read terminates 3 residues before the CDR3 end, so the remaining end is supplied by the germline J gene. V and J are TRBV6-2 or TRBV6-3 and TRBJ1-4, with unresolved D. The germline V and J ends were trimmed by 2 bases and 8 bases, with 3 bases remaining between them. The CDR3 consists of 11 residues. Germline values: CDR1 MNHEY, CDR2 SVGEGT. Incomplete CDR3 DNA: TGTGCCAGCAGTTACAGGGAAAAA. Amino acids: CASSYREK. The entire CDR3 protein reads CASSYREKLFF.

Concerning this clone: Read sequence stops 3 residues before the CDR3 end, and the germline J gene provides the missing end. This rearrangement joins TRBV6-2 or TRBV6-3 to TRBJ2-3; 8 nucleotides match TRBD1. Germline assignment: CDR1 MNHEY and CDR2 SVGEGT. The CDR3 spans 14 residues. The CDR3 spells CATEDRVFNQPQYF. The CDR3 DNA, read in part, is TGTGCCACCGAGGACAGGGTGTTTAATCAGCCG.